The clone carrying this T cell receptor beta chain was counted ten times or more. The data originate from a study of glioma-infiltrating T cells. Using RNA template, CDR3s of TCR alpha and beta were amplified with iRepertoire arm-PCR. TCRdb ran MiXCR on the multiplex PCR reads and lists one entry per CDR3 protein. The top ten clones hold around 15% of a sample with about 130,000 distinct CDR3 sequences, roughly 24% of them seen once. CDR1 and CDR2 from the germline V gene are SGHRS and YFSETQ. Unmatched junction bases numbered 6, after V lost 6 bases and J lost 5 bases. The CDR3 consists of 15 residues.

This rearrangement joins TRBV5-1 to TRBJ2-3; TRBD2 matches at 13 bases. What was sequenced was glioma tissue, nonneoplastic brain tissue, or PBMCs (not recorded which). The source is a human donor with low-grade glioma or glioblastoma, undergoing nonglioma brain surgery, or in good health (not recorded which). CDR3: CASKRLAGGEDTQYF. The CDR3 DNA reads as TGCGCCAGCAAGAGACTAGCGGGAGGCGAAGATACGCAGTATTTT. Together with reference TRBV5-1 and TRBJ2-3, the CDR3 gives the full variable domain: KAGVTQTPRYLIKTRGQQVTLSCSPISGHRSVSWYQQTPGQGLQFLFEYFSETQRNKGNFPGRFSGRQFSNSRSEMNVSTLELGDSALYLCASKRLAGGEDTQYFGPGTRLTVL.